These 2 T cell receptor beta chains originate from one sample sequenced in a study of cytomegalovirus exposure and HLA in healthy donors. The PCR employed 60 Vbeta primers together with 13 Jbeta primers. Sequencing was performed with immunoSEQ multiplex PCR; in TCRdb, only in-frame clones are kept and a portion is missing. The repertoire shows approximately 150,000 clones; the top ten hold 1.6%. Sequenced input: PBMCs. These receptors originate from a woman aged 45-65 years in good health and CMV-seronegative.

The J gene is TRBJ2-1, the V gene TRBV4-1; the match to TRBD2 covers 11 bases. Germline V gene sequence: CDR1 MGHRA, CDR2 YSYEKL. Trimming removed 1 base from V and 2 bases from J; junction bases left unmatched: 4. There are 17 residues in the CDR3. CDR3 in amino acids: CASSQGPTSGTYNEQFF. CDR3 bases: TGCGCCAGCAGCCAAGGGCCGACTAGCGGGACCTACAATGAGCAGTTCTTC.

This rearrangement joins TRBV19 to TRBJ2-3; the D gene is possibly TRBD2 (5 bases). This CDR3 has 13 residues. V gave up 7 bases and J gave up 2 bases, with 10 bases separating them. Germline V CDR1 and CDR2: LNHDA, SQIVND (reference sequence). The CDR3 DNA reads TGTGCCAGTAAAGTCGGGAACACAGATACGCAGTATTTT. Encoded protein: CASKVGNTDTQYF.